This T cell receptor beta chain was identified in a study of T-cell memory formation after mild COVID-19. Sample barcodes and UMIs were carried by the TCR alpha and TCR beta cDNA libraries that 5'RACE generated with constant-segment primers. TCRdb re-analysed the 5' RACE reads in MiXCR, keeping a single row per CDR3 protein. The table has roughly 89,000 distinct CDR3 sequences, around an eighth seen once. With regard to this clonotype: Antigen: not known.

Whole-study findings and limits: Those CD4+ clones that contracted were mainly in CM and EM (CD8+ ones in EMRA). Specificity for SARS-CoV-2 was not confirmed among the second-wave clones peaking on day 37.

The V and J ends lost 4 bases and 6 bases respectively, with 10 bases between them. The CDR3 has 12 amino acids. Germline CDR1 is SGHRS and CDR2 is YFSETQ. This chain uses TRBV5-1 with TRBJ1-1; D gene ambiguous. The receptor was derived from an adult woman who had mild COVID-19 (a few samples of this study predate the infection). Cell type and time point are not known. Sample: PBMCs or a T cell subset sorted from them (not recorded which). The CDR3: CASSGSQPEAFF. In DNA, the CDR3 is TGCGCCAGCAGCGGGAGCCAGCCTGAAGCTTTCTTT. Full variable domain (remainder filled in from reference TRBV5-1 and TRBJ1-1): KAGVTQTPRYLIKTRGQQVTLSCSPISGHRSVSWYQQTPGQGLQFLFEYFSETQRNKGNFPGRFSGRQFSNSRSEMNVSTLELGDSALYLCASSGSQPEAFFGQGTRLTVV.